This T cell receptor beta chain was obtained from a study of cytomegalovirus exposure and HLA in healthy donors listed by TCRdb under 2017. About the full investigation: According to an earlier analysis of a few hundred of the donors, 150 million to 200 million T cells yielded 95 million to 140 million unique TCR beta sequences and more than 250 Gb of sequence data. An early release that covered fewer than 800 HLA-typed donors contained around 330 gigabases of sequencing data and tens of millions of unique TCR sequences. Of the 398 genotyped donors, about 80% fell in the genetic ancestry cluster associated with self-reported Caucasian donors. The study aimed to test whether cataloging public T cell receptors could reveal signatures of past pathogen exposure. The T cell repertoires of around 670 subjects were profiled by immunosequencing and related to cytomegalovirus serostatus. In addition to the first cohort of approximately 670 subjects, a separate validation cohort of approximately 130 different subjects was used. The study combined high-throughput TCR immunosequencing, statistical association of individual TCRs with disease status, and machine learning to predict cytomegalovirus infection status. A later analysis re-analyzed previously published TCR beta repertoires from approximately 670 donors and added high-resolution HLA genotyping to study TCR occurrence patterns. In the later analysis, no new phenotypic data were used to find candidate immune exposures; instead, reliance was placed on TCR beta sequences and their occurrence across donors. To decide whether each TCR beta V gene segment behaved as functional or pseudogenic, an earlier analysis of approximately 600 of the donors relied on high-throughput TCR beta sequencing. Alongside the repertoire data, information on donor age, sex, ethnicity and CMV serostatus was compiled. A later genetic analysis took genome-wide SNP genotypes for about 65% of the roughly 670 donors and used that subset as a discovery cohort. Every repertoire in the discovery cohort had been generated on one and the same sequencing platform. HLA typing covered class I and class II loci at four-digit resolution. Typing coverage differed by locus: A, B, C, DRB1 and DQB1 were typed in roughly 620-630 donors, DQA1 in about 510, DPA1 in around 600, and DPB1 in around 490. Several DR-DQ haplotypes were handled as single units for association and clustering because linkage in the cohort was strong. On average, roughly 200,000 unique TCR beta nucleotide sequences were sequenced per donor among 398 genotyped donors of the cohort, with about 19% of those sequences being non-productive. Overall study outcomes, separate from this receptor: The authors suggested that the approach could potentially be generalized to other disease states and immunological phenotypes. Cytomegalovirus status was reported to be diagnosed by the classifier with high specificity and sensitivity in both the original and validation cohorts. An earlier analysis of some 560 of the donors showed that most TCR beta V segments appeared in productive rearrangements either about 87% or about 30% of the time, which broadly matched IMGT annotations. Most CMV-associated TCR beta chains appeared to be HLA-restricted in a later analysis, and the HLA associations seemed to be driven largely by CMV exposure. V-gene and J-gene trimming of TCR beta chains was associated with a missense DCLRE1C variant in a later genetic analysis, and the association was replicated in an independent cohort. Three of the identified cytomegalovirus-associated TCR beta chains were confirmed in vitro to be specific for cytomegalovirus antigens. Immune exposure information for the cohort was limited to CMV serostatus. Assigning TCR associations to individual alleles was difficult when HLA alleles, especially DR and DQ, strongly co-occurred. Because the 87-base-pair reads could not distinguish some IMGT-functional V segments, including TRBV6-2 and TRBV6-3, those segments were excluded. In the study, approximately 160 TCR beta chains were listed as associated with cytomegalovirus. A later genetic analysis reported fewer N-insertions in productive TCRs among donors in an Asian-associated ancestry cluster than the approximately 700-donor mean. In a later analysis, HLA-associated TCR beta chains showed more clonal expansion and lower generation probabilities than non-associated chains that were equally common. Several of the top co-occurrence clusters appeared to be linked to parvovirus B19, influenza, CMV and Epstein-Barr virus, according to a later analysis. In this cohort, only TCR beta chains were sequenced, and detectable features were limited by the absence of alpha or paired-chain data. A further reported finding was that TCR beta sequences accurately predicted the HLA-A and HLA-B alleles for most subjects in the first cohort. Because some donors lacked HLA typing at each locus, the association tests relied only on the typed subset. In a later analysis, TCR association rates were found to vary across HLA loci, with the most associated TCRs seen for DRB1 alleles and the fewest for HLA-C alleles. Most TCR sequences were observed very rarely across donors, whereas some public TCRs were present in many individuals. A later analysis associated about 16,000 TCR beta sequences with specific HLA alleles at a false discovery rate of 0.05. Correlated functional status among segregating V segments might reflect linkage disequilibrium, but an unknown experimental factor could not be ruled out. A cluster of highly shared sequence variants was judged likely to be a technical artifact of the sequencing pipeline. Sequencing depth was assumed to be roughly uniform across donors in the presence/absence analyses, though that assumption may not hold. The earlier analysis of about 600 of the donors excluded roughly 16 rarely observed V segments, including chromosome 9 orphons, because counts were too low.

Inclusive of the bounding cysteine and phenylalanine, the CDR3 is 14 residues long. Of the read, only the CDR3 DNA is kept; its 42 bases are in frame from base 1. Deletion took 3 bases off V and 7 bases off J, with a span of 14 bases between the germline ends. For CDR1 and CDR2, the germline V gene lists SGDLS and YYNGEE. Points on this clone: The specificity of this receptor is unknown. Per-nucleotide qualities are absent, and no much larger clonotype sits a single base away.

Library construction relied on the immunoSEQ multiplex PCR assay. The multiplex PCR relied on a mix of 60 forward primers for TCR Vbeta segments and 13 reverse primers for TCR Jbeta segments. The CDR3 region of rearranged TCR beta genes was amplified from genomic DNA with a multiplex PCR assay. On the Illumina HiSeq System, the amplified TCR beta libraries were sequenced as 87-base-pair reads. The original methods were these. In a later analysis, tens of millions of unique TCR beta chains were counted across the approximately 670 repertoires, and approximately 11 million of these chains were shared by at least two donors. Raw reads were error-corrected and collapsed into unique sequences by a nearest-neighbor algorithm in which closely related sequences were merged to remove PCR and sequencing errors. To assign V, D and J gene segments, CDR3 sequences were aligned to IMGT reference sequences. For a sequence to be retained, at least a six-nucleotide match to both a V gene segment and a J gene segment was required. A rearrangement counted as productive if the CDR3 had no stop codons and remained in frame with V and J, and every other rearrangement counted as non-productive. CDR3 was defined by IMGT convention, running from the second conserved V-encoded cysteine to the conserved J-encoded phenylalanine. The earlier analysis of 550 to 650 of the donors excluded any sequence lacking an unambiguous match to a single V gene segment. In an earlier analysis of approximately 550 of the donors, V segments were called functional above 56.7% productive rearrangements and were called segregating when the between-donor standard deviation exceeded 5%. A statistical classification framework was developed to diagnose cytomegalovirus status using the catalog of TCR beta chain sequences. A later analysis assigned V and J genes by comparing TCR nucleotide sequences with IMGT/GENE-DB human TR gene sequences. A later analysis assigned CDR3 sequences and most-parsimonious VDJ recombination scenarios with the TCRdist pipeline. A later analysis defined each TCR beta chain by its CDR3 amino acid sequence plus V-gene family, and excluded reads lacking a unique V-gene family. A later analysis removed 500 to 650 highly shared, low-generation-probability nucleotide sequences to deal with suspected cross-contamination and a sequencing artifact. For each public chain, a later analysis derived a clonal expansion index from normalized ranks of inferred template counts within each repertoire. In a later analysis, generation probabilities were computed with a VDJ recombination model fitted to out-of-frame rearrangements, and the resulting probabilities were checked against IGoR. A later analysis scored TCR-TCR, TCR-HLA and TCR-CMV co-occurrence with hypergeometric tests, applying a repertoire-size bias correction to TCR pairs. False discovery rates were estimated in a later analysis by permuting HLA or CMV assignments 20 times. A later analysis grouped co-occurring TCRs with DBSCAN, adding TCRdist sequence similarity when clustering within HLA-allele-positive subsets. Repertoires with fewer than 30,000 or more than 120,000 public chains were left out of co-occurrence clustering, as were a handful of repertoires with anomalous nucleotide sharing. This is the immuneACCESS table as TCRdb keeps it, with only in-frame sequences that have V and J called. A part of the clones is gone; compared with another copy, unresolved V genes explain less than half, and the rest is unexplained. V and J calls and clone size come straight from that table; D and trimming were deduced from the DNA. The sample profile shows approximately 260,000 clones; about nine tenths of them were found once. About 1.8% of the sample lies in the top ten.

The cohort consisted of 670 or so healthy bone marrow donors. Cohort members were all nominally healthy when sampled, although unrecorded immune exposures were likely present. The donor tested CMV seronegative and was one of the 352 seronegative cohort members. A peripheral blood sample was collected from each donor, and TCR beta sequencing was performed on peripheral blood mononuclear cells. The Qiagen DNeasy Blood Extraction Kit was used to extract genomic DNA from the blood cell samples. The sequencing input was PBMCs. Recombination linked TRBV9 to TRBJ1-5; matching of 5 bases hints at TRBD1 as the D gene. The source is a girl aged 2-10 years in good health and CMV-seronegative. The CDR3 protein sequence reads: CASSAGGGRQPQHF. The DNA is as follows: TGTGCCAGCAGCGCGGGGGGGGGACGCCAGCCCCAGCATTTT.